This T cell receptor beta chain derives from a study of T-cell memory formation after mild COVID-19. About the research overall: TCR clusters were mostly donor specific. Whole-study results and caveats: Clonal second-wave expansions that peaked on day 37 had unconfirmed SARS-CoV-2 specificity. Clones contracting over day 15 to 85 were CD4/CD8 balanced, with later expanders leaning CD4+.

Germline V gene data show CDR1 as SGHDN and CDR2 as FVKESK. The CDR3 has 13 residues. Trimming pared 4 bases from V and 2 bases from J, leaving 6 bases between. TCRdb re-analysed the 5' RACE reads in MiXCR, keeping a single row per CDR3 protein. The sample has about 440,000 distinct CDR3 sequences; 20% are singletons. A remark on this clonotype: Its antigen is not identified.

The sequence was obtained from an adult woman who had mild COVID-19 (a few samples of this study predate the infection). Cell type and time point are not known. This rearrangement joins TRBV14 to TRBJ1-3; D is unclear. Sequenced input: PBMCs or a T cell subset sorted from them (not recorded which). CDR3 coding DNA: TGTGCCAGCAGCCTTATCACTGGAAACACCATATATTTT. Translating gives CASSLITGNTIYF. The entire variable domain, with the rest obtained from reference TRBV14 and TRBJ1-3, is as follows: EAGVTQFPSHSVIEKGQTVTLRCDPISGHDNLYWYRRVMGKEIKFLLHFVKESKQDESGMPNNRFLAERTGGTYSTLKVQPAELEDSGVYFCASSLITGNTIYFGEGSWLTVV.